These 19 T cell receptor beta chains came from one sample sequenced in a study of identical twins. TCRdb independently ran MiXCR on the 5' RACE reads; one entry per CDR3 protein. The sample carries about 690,000 distinct CDR3 sequences, about 20% recorded once. These data are also associated with another study on T cells expressing NK-cell markers.

Source material: PBMCs. Source of these receptors: a woman under 30 in good health.

This clonotype has only a few counts. The rearrangement uses TRBV6-2 or TRBV6-3 and TRBJ1-1; the D is unclear. Germline CDR1 MNHEY, CDR2 SVGEGT. Trimming cost V 2 bases and J 4 bases, with 5 bases left between them. The CDR3 is 12 residues long. CDR3 nucleotide sequence: TGTGCCAGCAGTTACGCCGGCACTGAAGCTTTCTTT. It encodes CASSYAGTEAFF.

The V gene is TRBV20-1, the J gene TRBJ2-1; maybe TRBD2 (6 bases). Germline V CDR1 and CDR2: DFQATT, SNEGSKA (reference sequence). This CDR3 spans 16 amino acids. Trimming pared 1 base from V and 1 base from J, leaving 14 bases between. The CDR3 nucleotides are TGCAGTGCTAGAGCCCTCGCGGGATTGTCCTACAATGAGCAGTTCTTC. Translating gives CSARALAGLSYNEQFF.

This clonotype was counted between two and nine times. The V gene is TRBV18, the J gene TRBJ2-7, with D maybe TRBD1 (5 bases). The germline gives CDR1 KGHSH, CDR2 LQKENI. V lost 6 bases and J 3 bases, leaving 15 bases between the germline ends. The CDR3 spans 14 residues. The CDR3 DNA follows: TGTGCCAGCTCTCGCAGGGCCCGGAGCTACGAGCAGTACTTC. Amino acid sequence: CASSRRARSYEQYF. The whole variable domain, remainder taken from reference TRBV18 and TRBJ2-7, is NAGVMQNPRHLVRRRGQEARLRCSPMKGHSHVYWYRQLPEEGLKFMVYLQKENIIDESGMPKERFSAEFPKEGPSILRIQQVVRGDSAAYFCASSRRARSYEQYFGPGTRLTVT.

This clonotype was detected only a few times. The chain uses TRBV9 and TRBJ2-7, with D perhaps given as TRBD1 or TRBD2 (5 bases each). Trimming left V 3 bases short and J 5 bases short, with 15 bases between. Germline lookup yields CDR1 SGDLS and CDR2 YYNGEE. The length of the CDR3 is 14 residues. The CDR3 reads CASSAGTPYDEQYF. The CDR3 DNA follows: TGTGCCAGCAGCGCCGGGACCCCTTATGACGAGCAGTACTTC.

This clonotype was seen only a few times. The chain links TRBV27 to TRBJ1-1; D gene ambiguous. Looked up from germline, CDR1 is MNHEY and CDR2 is SMNVEV (reference sequence). The CDR3 totals 16 residues. Trimming took off 2 bases at V and 4 bases at J, with 17 bases between the two ends. The CDR3 DNA is TGTGCCAGCAGTTTACAAAGAGGAGGTGGCGGCACTGAAGCTTTCTTT. Protein sequence: CASSLQRGGGGTEAFF.

This clonotype was detected a few times. The CDR3 DNA sequence: TGTGCCAGCAGCGCCGCTGGGCTGATTTACAATGAGCAGTTCTTC. Translated: CASSAAGLIYNEQFF. The genes are TRBV5-4 and TRBJ2-1; D remains ambiguous. Per germline, CDR1 SGHNT and CDR2 YYREEE (reference sequence). The germline V and J ends were trimmed by 4 bases and 4 bases, with 15 bases remaining between them. There are 15 residues in the CDR3.

The chain carries TRBV9 and TRBJ2-3; 7 nucleotides match TRBD2. This CDR3 is 16 amino acids long. CDR1 is SGDLS, CDR2 YYNGEE, per germline. V gave up 4 bases and J gave up 3 bases; unmatched junction bases: 11. This chain's CDR3 is CASSLTLAGGTDTQYF. The CDR3 bases are TGTGCCAGCAGCTTGACATTAGCGGGCGGGACAGATACGCAGTATTTT.

V gene TRBV12-3 or TRBV12-4 combines with J gene TRBJ2-7; no definite D call. CDR3 length equals 13 residues. Trimming shortened V by 3 bases and J by 5 bases, and 11 bases separated the two germline ends. CDR3 in DNA: TGTGCCAGCAGTTTTGTAAGCTCGAACGAGCAGTACTTC. Translation gives CASSFVSSNEQYF.

The chain uses TRBV29-1 and TRBJ1-1; perhaps TRBD1 as D (6 bases). The length of the CDR3 is 12 residues. Germline lookup yields CDR1 SQVTM and CDR2 ANQGSEA. Trimming took 5 bases from V and 4 from J, leaving 11 bases between them. The CDR3 nucleotides read TGCAGCGTTCGGGGAGGGGGCACTGAAGCTTTCTTT. Amino acids: CSVRGGGTEAFF. The whole variable domain, remainder taken from reference TRBV29-1 and TRBJ1-1, is SAVISQKPSRDICQRGTSLTIQCQVDSQVTMMFWYRQQPGQSLTLIATANQGSEATYESGFVIDKFPISRPNLTFSTLTVSNMSPEDSSIYLCSVRGGGTEAFFGQGTRLTVV.

This clonotype was observed many times. The rearrangement joins TRBV19 to TRBJ2-1, with 11 bases fitting TRBD1. V was clipped by 5 bases and J by 8 bases; unmatched bases: 5. The CDR3 is made up of 14 amino acids. Germline V gene sequence: CDR1 LNHDA, CDR2 SQIVND (reference sequence). CDR3 sequence: CASSPGQGAHEQFF. CDR3 in DNA: TGTGCCAGTAGTCCTGGACAGGGGGCACATGAGCAGTTCTTC.

Ten or more counts support this clonotype. This rearrangement joins TRBV5-1 to TRBJ2-1; TRBD1 might be the D (6 bases). The CDR3 has 12 amino acids. The V end lost 5 bases, the J end lost 8 bases, and 11 bases lay between the germline ends. Germline values: CDR1 SGHRS, CDR2 YFSETQ. CDR3: CASRAGVHEQFF. Here the CDR3 DNA reads TGCGCCAGCAGGGCAGGGGTCCATGAGCAGTTCTTC.

The rearrangement joins TRBV12-3 or TRBV12-4 to TRBJ2-5; no firm D call. Trimming pared 0 bases from V and 4 bases from J, leaving 12 bases between. The CDR3 is 15 residues long. The CDR3 protein is CASSLAPDPAETQYF. In DNA, the CDR3 is TGTGCCAGCAGTTTAGCCCCCGACCCGGCAGAGACCCAGTACTTC.

This clonotype was seen at least ten times. The genes are TRBV12-3 or TRBV12-4 and TRBJ2-3; D remains unclear. CDR3 length: 17 amino acids. Trimming took 3 bases from V and 4 from J, leaving 20 bases between them. This CDR3 is CASSLENLVQPPDTQYF. The CDR3 coding sequence is TGTGCCAGCAGTTTGGAAAATCTGGTACAGCCCCCAGATACGCAGTATTTT.

This chain links TRBV10-2 with TRBJ2-7, with TRBD2 as a possible D gene (6 bases). V was shortened by 9 bases and J by 3 bases, with 15 bases between the two germline ends. Germline CDR1 and CDR2: WSHSY and SAAADI. CDR3 length equals 13 residues. CDR3 nucleotides: TGCGCCAGTGGGACTTTACAGATCTACGAGCAGTACTTC. As protein: CASGTLQIYEQYF.

There are a few counts of this clonotype. This chain uses TRBV12-3 or TRBV12-4 with TRBJ1-2, with unresolved D. The CDR3 totals 13 residues. The V end lost 3 bases, the J end lost 8 bases, and 13 bases lay between the germline ends. CDR3 DNA: TGTGCCAGCAGTTTCAGACGGATCGGAGGCTACACCTTC. The encoded protein is CASSFRRIGGYTF.

This chain joins TRBV12-5 and TRBJ2-4; D unresolved. This CDR3 region has 13 residues. Trimming stripped 2 bases from V and 6 bases from J, with 8 bases between. Germline CDR1 reads LGHNT; CDR2 reads FRNRAP. This CDR3 reads CASGLSSGNIQYF. The DNA for the CDR3 is TGTGCTAGTGGTTTGAGTAGTGGAAACATTCAGTACTTC. The variable domain in full, with the rest retrieved from reference TRBV12-5 and TRBJ2-4, is DARVTQTPRHKVTEMGQEVTMRCQPILGHNTVFWYRQTMMQGLELLAYFRNRAPLDDSGMPKDRFSAEMPDATLATLKIQPSEPRDSAVYFCASGLSSGNIQYFGAGTRLSVL.

The chain links TRBV5-1 to TRBJ2-3; 9 bases match TRBD2. From germline, CDR1 is SGHRS and CDR2 YFSETQ. The CDR3 spans 16 residues. Germline trimming cut 0 bases from V and 2 bases from J; bases unmatched to any gene: 4. The CDR3 protein is CASSLAASGTTDTQYF. The DNA of the CDR3 is TGCGCCAGCAGCTTGGCCGCTAGCGGGACCACAGATACGCAGTATTTT.

This clonotype showed up many times. The gene calls are TRBV3-1 and TRBJ2-4, with TRBD1 as a possible D gene (5 bases). Between the trimmed V and J ends, which lost 3 bases and 9 bases, there was a span of 18 bases. Germline V gene data show CDR1 as LGHDT and CDR2 as YNNKEL (reference sequence). The CDR3 has 15 amino acids. DNA for the CDR3: TGTGCCAGCAGCCATCCACGCGCAGGGCTCAGCATTCAGTACTTC. It encodes CASSHPRAGLSIQYF.

The chain uses TRBV20-1 and TRBJ2-3, with D possibly called TRBD1 or TRBD2 (5 bases each). This CDR3 spans 14 amino acids. CDR1 and CDR2 from the germline V gene are DFQATT and SNEGSKA (reference sequence). The V and J ends lost 2 bases and 2 bases respectively, with 11 bases between them. CDR3: CSARMGTTTDTQYF. The CDR3 DNA follows: TGCAGTGCTAGAATGGGGACCACCACAGATACGCAGTATTTT.